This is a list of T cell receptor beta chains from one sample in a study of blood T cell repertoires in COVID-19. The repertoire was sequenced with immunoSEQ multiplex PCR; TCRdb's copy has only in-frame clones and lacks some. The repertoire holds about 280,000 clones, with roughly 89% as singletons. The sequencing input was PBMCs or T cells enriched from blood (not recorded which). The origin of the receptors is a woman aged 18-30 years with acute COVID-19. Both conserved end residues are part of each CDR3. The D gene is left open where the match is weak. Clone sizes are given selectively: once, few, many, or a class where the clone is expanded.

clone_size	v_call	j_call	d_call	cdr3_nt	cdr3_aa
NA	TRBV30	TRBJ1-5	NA	TGTGCCTGGAGCGAGCGCAATCAGCCCCAGCATTTT	CAWSERNQPQHF
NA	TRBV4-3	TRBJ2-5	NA	TGCGCCAGCAGCCAATCGGACAGGGGGACTAGCAGGGCCCAGTACTTC	CASSQSDRGTSRAQYF
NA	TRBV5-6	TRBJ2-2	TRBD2	TGTGCCAGCAGTGAGCGGGAGCTCAGGGCCGGGGAGCTGTTTTTT	CASSERELRAGELFF
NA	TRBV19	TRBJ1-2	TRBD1	TGTGCCAGTAGTCCGGGACAGGGGTTTGGCGGCTACACCTTC	CASSPGQGFGGYTF
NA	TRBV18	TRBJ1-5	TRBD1	TGTGCCAGCTCACCTGACAGGGGGCGAGATCAGCCCCAGCATTTT	CASSPDRGRDQPQHF
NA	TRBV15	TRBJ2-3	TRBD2	TGTGCCACCAGCAGAGAGGGACTAGCGGGGTGGGATACGCAGTATTTT	CATSREGLAGWDTQYF
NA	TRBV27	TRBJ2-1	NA	TGTGCCAGCAGTTTAAGCGGGAGCAGTCAGGGGGGGCAGTTCTTC	CASSLSGSSQGGQFF
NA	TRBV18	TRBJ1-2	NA	TGTGCCAGCTCACCCGGCGGTGACTATGGCTACACCTTC	CASSPGGDYGYTF
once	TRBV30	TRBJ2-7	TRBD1	TGTGCCTGGAGTGTACGGACAGGTTCTCCCCTCCAGACCTACGAGCAGTACTTC	CAWSVRTGSPLQTYEQYF
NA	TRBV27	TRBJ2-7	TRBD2	TGTGCCAGCAGTCTAAGCGGGAGGGCCTCTGACTACGAGCAGTACTTC	CASSLSGRASDYEQYF